This TCR beta chain is from a study of vaccination effects on CD4 cells after COVID-19. Assay: immunoSEQ multiplex PCR; the TCRdb copy retains only in-frame clones and omits some. The table includes tens of thousands of clones, approximately 79% detected once. Under the ViraFEST assay, PBMC were stimulated with viral peptide pools so that antigen-specific CD4+ T cells expanded. Sequencing was performed afterwards. Once cultured for approximately ten days, the cells underwent separation to obtain CD4+ T cells. Among the vaccine recipients, none had a prior SARS-CoV-2 infection, and nucleocapsid antibodies were negative. IL-2 medium supplanted half the medium on days 3 and 7. V was cut by 5 bases and J by 5 bases, with 21 bases left in between. Germline CDR1 and CDR2: SGHTA and FQGNSA. CDR3 length equals 16 residues. Of note for this clone: Antigen unknown.

Sample: CD4+ T cells from PBMCs cultured with HCoV-NL63 spike peptides, taken before COVID-19 vaccination. This sequence originates from a human donor who received a COVID-19 vaccine. This chain links TRBV7-2 with TRBJ1-1, with D perhaps TRBD1 (5 bases). The CDR3: CASSPQTGGGITEAFF. CDR3 DNA sequence: TGTGCCAGCAGCCCCCAAACCGGCGGGGGAATTACTGAAGCTTTCTTT.